What follows are 4 T cell receptor beta chains derived from one specimen sequenced in a study of T-cell reconstitution after alpha-beta-depleted transplantation in children (dated by TCRdb to 2015 to 2016). This sample's treatment or condition label indicates: allogeneic hematopoietic cell transplantation with graft depleted of TCRalphabeta T cells and CD19 B cells. Libraries were constructed by PCR. Sequencing was performed on an Illumina HiSeq 2500. TCR library preparation used molecular barcoding, with unique molecular identifiers applied to normalize quantification of the TCRbeta repertoire. TCRdb reanalyzed the raw reads on its own, using fastp at Q25 for trimming and MiXCR for clone calling, and kept in-frame beta chains. Rows with one shared CDR3 protein collapse into an entry with the most common genes and DNA. This sample lists just over 950,000 distinct CDR3 sequences; roughly 29% were detected once. More than 25% of the sample belongs to the ten largest clones.

The sequences come from PBMCs, mostly from graft donor cells, collected 360 days after TCRalphabeta/CD19-depleted stem cell transplant. Receptors were obtained from a boy under two years old who had a stem cell transplant for SCID, so the T cells may come from the graft donor.

The V gene is TRBV24-1, the J gene TRBJ1-2, with D maybe TRBD1 (6 bases). Trimming shortened V by 7 bases and J by 8 bases, and 16 bases separated the two germline ends. This CDR3 has 13 residues. The germline V gene has CDR1 KGHDR and CDR2 SFDVKD. The CDR3 DNA follows: TGTGCCACCAGAGCTAGGGGGGCGGAAGGCTACACCTTC. This translates into CATRARGAEGYTF.

There are a few counts of this clonotype. The V call is TRBV6-5, the J call TRBJ1-1; tentative D call: TRBD1 (5 bases). CDR3 size: 14 residues. The V gene's germline CDR1 is MNHEY and CDR2 SVGAGI. V was pared by 1 base and J by 4 bases, with 10 bases between. CDR3 coding DNA: TGTGCCAGCAGTTACTACGGGGGGGGCACTGAAGCTTTCTTT. It translates to CASSYYGGGTEAFF.

This clonotype was seen only a few times. J is TRBJ2-4 and V is TRBV6-5; possible D gene TRBD1, 5 bases. CDR3 size: 14 residues. V shed 0 bases and J shed 9 bases, with 12 bases lying between them. Germline CDR1 is MNHEY and CDR2 is SVGAGI. CDR3 DNA: TGTGCCAGCAGTTACTCGGGGCCCGGTGGCATTCAGTACTTC. This gives the protein CASSYSGPGGIQYF.

The rearrangement links TRBV6-1 to TRBJ1-5, with D perhaps matching TRBD1 (6 bases). The CDR3 is 14 amino acids. Germline lookup yields CDR1 MNHNS and CDR2 SASEGT. With 8 bases removed from V and 0 bases from J, the gap between germline ends came to 11 bases. In nucleotides, the CDR3 is TGTGCCAGCGACAGGACCTATAGCAATCAGCCCCAGCATTTT. It translates to CASDRTYSNQPQHF.